The T cell receptor (beta chain) described here comes from a study of shared clonotypes between healthy human individuals. CDR3 length: 14 residues. V shed 6 bases and J 14 bases; nucleotides not matched to a gene: 9. The germline CDR1 and CDR2 sequences are MDHEN and SYDVKM. The repertoire was sequenced with immunoSEQ multiplex PCR; TCRdb's copy has only in-frame clones and lacks some. The top ten hold under 15% of the sample, which has about 470,000 clones, about 85% seen once. The specimen sequenced was PBMCs. This chain connects TRBV28 to TRBJ2-5; 16 bases fit TRBD2. The receptor's source is a woman aged 40-49 years in good health. Some clones in this sample may be carry-over from other donors' samples. CDR3 nucleotides: TGTGCCAGCAGGCCCGGGACTAGCGGGAGGGATTTATACTTC. This translates into CASRPGTSGRDLYF.